Here is one TCR beta chain with its context. Antigen: not known. The sample originates from a study of somatic mutations in cytotoxic T cells in rheumatoid arthritis. Study-level information: Flow sorting at nearly 100% purity was applied to some V beta antibody-stained T-cell populations, which included V beta1+ cells sequenced for TCRB.

Separation of CD4+ and CD8+ cells was performed by positive magnetic bead selection, and purity was verified by flow cytometry. Germline CDR1 reads MNHEY; CDR2 reads SMNVEV (reference sequence). This CDR3 has 13 amino acids. V was cut by 5 bases and J by 3 bases, with 10 bases left in between. Only in-frame clones appear in the TCRdb table, and some are missing; sequencing was by immunoSEQ multiplex PCR. The repertoire consists of more than 20,000 clones, with around 76% occurring once and the leading ten covering roughly 5%. Whole-study results and caveats: No antigen targets were known for the expanded CD8+ clones. Rising age went with increasing CD8+ clonality in rheumatoid arthritis patients; healthy controls showed no such increase.

V and J are TRBV27 and TRBJ2-5; D remains unclear. Sequenced input: CD8+ T cells sorted from blood. The receptor was derived from a man aged 50 to 60 in good health. DNA of the CDR3: TGTGCCAGCAGTAAAATAAAGGAAGAGACCCAGTACTTC. Its translation: CASSKIKEETQYF.